Listed below are T cell receptor beta chains from one sample, sequenced in a study of glioma-infiltrating T cells. In TCRdb, the multiplex PCR reads were re-called with MiXCR into one record per CDR3 protein. The sample yields about 110,000 distinct CDR3 sequences, less than 30% seen once. Sequenced: glioma tissue, nonneoplastic brain tissue, or PBMCs (not recorded which). Source of these receptors: a human donor with low-grade glioma or glioblastoma, undergoing nonglioma brain surgery, or in good health (not recorded which). The CDR3 runs from the conserved cysteine through the conserved F or W. The D gene is left open where the match is weak. Size values are once, few and many counts, or a class for expanded clones, and some rows have none.

v_gene: TRBV2
d_gene: .
j_gene: TRBJ1-2
abundance: many
CDR3nt: TGTGCCAGCAGTGAACAGGGTATTGGTGGCTACACCTTC
CDR3aa: CASSEQGIGGYTF

v_gene: TRBV6-6
d_gene: .
j_gene: TRBJ1-2
abundance: many
CDR3nt: TGTGCCAGCAGTTACTCCCAACAGGCGGTTTGGGGCTACACCTTC
CDR3aa: CASSYSQQAVWGYTF

v_gene: TRBV30
d_gene: .
j_gene: TRBJ2-5
abundance: few
CDR3nt: TGTGCCTGGGGTACGACTTCAGAGACCCAGTACTTC
CDR3aa: CAWGTTSETQYF

v_gene: TRBV29-1
d_gene: .
j_gene: TRBJ2-4
abundance: .
CDR3nt: TGCAGCGTGGAGGGACAAGGGCACTTAGCCAAAAACATTCAGTACTTC
CDR3aa: CSVEGQGHLAKNIQYF

v_gene: TRBV7-9
d_gene: .
j_gene: TRBJ2-7
abundance: many
CDR3nt: TGTGCCAGCAGCGTGATTGGGGAGCAGTACTTC
CDR3aa: CASSVIGEQYF

v_gene: TRBV7-2
d_gene: .
j_gene: TRBJ2-5
abundance: .
CDR3nt: TGTGCCAGCAGCTCCCGGAGGGGACAAGAGACGAAGTACTTC
CDR3aa: CASSSRRGQETKYF

v_gene: TRBV28
d_gene: .
j_gene: TRBJ2-7
abundance: .
CDR3nt: TGTGCCAGCGGTTTACGGCAGGGGACCTACCAGCAGTACTTC
CDR3aa: CASGLRQGTYQQYF

v_gene: TRBV27
d_gene: TRBD1
j_gene: TRBJ1-4
abundance: .
CDR3nt: TGTGTTAGCAGCCGACAGGGGGAAAATGAAAAACTGTTTTTT
CDR3aa: CVSSRQGENEKLFF

v_gene: TRBV29-1
d_gene: TRBD1
j_gene: TRBJ2-7
abundance: many
CDR3nt: TGCAGCGTTTTAGGGGGCATCGACGAGCAGTACTTC
CDR3aa: CSVLGGIDEQYF

v_gene: TRBV2
d_gene: TRBD1
j_gene: TRBJ1-5
abundance: few
CDR3nt: TGTGCCAGCAGTAAACAGGGGTCCGGGCAGCCCCAGCATTTT
CDR3aa: CASSKQGSGQPQHF

v_gene: TRBV20-1
d_gene: .
j_gene: TRBJ2-3
abundance: many
CDR3nt: TGCAGTGCTCCCCCCCTACCTTCCCCCACAGATACGCAGTATTTT
CDR3aa: CSAPPLPSPTDTQYF

v_gene: TRBV28
d_gene: TRBD1
j_gene: TRBJ2-7
abundance: many
CDR3nt: TGTGCCAGCAGAAGACCGGGACAGACGTTTGAGCAGTACTTC
CDR3aa: CASRRPGQTFEQYF

v_gene: TRBV12-3/TRBV12-4
d_gene: TRBD2
j_gene: TRBJ2-7
abundance: .
CDR3nt: TGTGCCAGCAGCCCGACTAGCGGTATCTTCCCCTACGAGCAGTACTTC
CDR3aa: CASSPTSGIFPYEQYF

v_gene: TRBV29-1
d_gene: TRBD1
j_gene: TRBJ2-7
abundance: .
CDR3nt: TGCAGCGTCACAACGACAGGGGGCGACGAGCAGTGCTTC
CDR3aa: CSVTTTGGDEQCF

v_gene: TRBV20-1
d_gene: .
j_gene: TRBJ2-5
abundance: once
CDR3nt: TGCAGTGCCGAGGGGGGACTCTCCTACAATAAGCAGTACTTC
CDR3aa: CSAEGGLSYNKQYF

v_gene: TRBV14
d_gene: .
j_gene: TRBJ1-4
abundance: .
CDR3nt: TGTGCCAGCAGCCAAGTCGTAGGACTTAATGAAAAACTGTTTTTT
CDR3aa: CASSQVVGLNEKLFF